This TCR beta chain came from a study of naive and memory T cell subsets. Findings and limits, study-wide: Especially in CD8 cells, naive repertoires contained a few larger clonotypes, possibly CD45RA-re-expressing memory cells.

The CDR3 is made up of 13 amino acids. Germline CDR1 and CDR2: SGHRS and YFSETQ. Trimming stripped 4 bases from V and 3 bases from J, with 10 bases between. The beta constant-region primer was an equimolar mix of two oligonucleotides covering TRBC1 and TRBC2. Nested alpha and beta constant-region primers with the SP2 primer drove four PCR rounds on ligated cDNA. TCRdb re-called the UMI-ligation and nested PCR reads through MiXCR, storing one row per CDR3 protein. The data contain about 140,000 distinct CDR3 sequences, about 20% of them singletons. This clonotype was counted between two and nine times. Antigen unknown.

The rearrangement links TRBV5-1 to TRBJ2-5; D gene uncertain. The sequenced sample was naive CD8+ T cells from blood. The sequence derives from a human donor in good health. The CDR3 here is CASSVRAEETQYF. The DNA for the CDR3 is TGCGCCAGCAGCGTCCGGGCCGAAGAGACCCAGTACTTC.